A single sample is the source of the 27 T cell receptor beta chains below, sequenced in a study of CXCR3-negative and CXCR3-positive naive CD8 T cells. Study-wide points: CXCR3-positive naive cells carried more hydrophobic TRB CDR3s than CXCR3-negative ones.

These receptors' targets are unknown. Via 5' RACE with UMI labels, TRB cDNA libraries were prepared. With the 5' RACE reads reprocessed, TCRdb shows one record per CDR3 protein and no DNA. The sample table includes some 140,000 distinct CDR3 sequences. Specimen: naive CXCR3+ CD8+ T cells from blood. Subset indicated: CD45RO-CCR7+CD27+CD95- naive CD8+ T cells expressing CXCR3 (TNR3+). The receptors derive from a human donor in good health. Some clones in this sample may be carry-over from other donors' samples.

The chain carries TRBV27 and TRBJ2-1; TCRdb picks TRBD2, but there is no DNA to check that call. The CDR3 contains 15 residues. CDR1 and CDR2 from the germline V gene are MNHEY and SMNVEV (reference sequence). CDR3 amino acids: CASSSAGGAYNEQFF.

The V gene is TRBV7-2, the J gene TRBJ2-7; TCRdb lists TRBD1, though no DNA is available to test this call. Germline V gene sequence: CDR1 SGHTA, CDR2 FQGNSA. This CDR3 comprises 14 residues. CDR3 sequence: CASSLDGAIYEQYF.

The chain links TRBV7-9 to TRBJ1-1; TCRdb selects TRBD1, and the lack of DNA leaves this call unchecked. Looked up from germline, CDR1 is SEHNR and CDR2 is FQNEAQ (reference sequence). The CDR3 totals 12 residues. The CDR3 here is CASSSGQAEAFF.

The CDR3 loop is CASSPPIGGPLIF. The chain employs TRBV18 and TRBJ2-7; TCRdb picks TRBD1, but there is no DNA to check that call. The CDR3 runs 13 residues. CDR1 and CDR2 from the germline V gene are KGHSH and LQKENI.

The rearrangement links TRBV19 to TRBJ1-2; the D gene TCRdb calls, TRBD1, cannot be checked with no DNA. This CDR3 is 13 amino acids long. Germline V gene data show CDR1 as LNHDA and CDR2 as SQIVND (reference sequence). The chain's CDR3 is CASSIPPGYGYTF. Looking up the rest from reference TRBV19 and TRBJ1-2 gives the full variable domain: DGGITQSPKYLFRKEGQNVTLSCEQNLNHDAMYWYRQDPGQGLRLIYYSQIVNDFQKGDIAEGYSVSREKKESFPLTVTSAQKNPTAFYLCASSIPPGYGYTFGSGTRLTVV.

The chain uses TRBV6-2 or TRBV6-3 and TRBJ2-1; with no DNA, the TCRdb D assignment of TRBD1 cannot be verified. The length of the CDR3 is 13 residues. The germline V gene encodes CDR1 MNHEY and CDR2 SVGEGT. The CDR3 spells CASSYAPVNEQFF.

CDR3 region: CATSDHGSYEQYF. The genes are TRBV24-1 and TRBJ2-7; TCRdb names TRBD2, which stays unverified in the absence of DNA. From germline, CDR1 is KGHDR and CDR2 SFDVKD. This CDR3 has 13 amino acids.

The chain combines TRBV4-3 with TRBJ1-5. The CDR3 is 17 amino acids. In germline, CDR1 is LGHNA, CDR2 YSLEER. The CDR3 protein is CASSQVFTGYSNQPQHF.

The V call is TRBV6-5, the J call TRBJ2-1; checking the TCRdb D call of TRBD2 is not possible without DNA. The CDR3 has 16 residues. Germline lookup yields CDR1 MNHEY and CDR2 SVGAGI. The CDR3 region is CASSGLAGDGDNEQFF.

V usage is TRBV13 and J usage is TRBJ1-1; lacking DNA, the TRBD1 call made by TCRdb goes unchecked. The CDR3 is made up of 15 amino acids. The V gene's germline CDR1 is PRHDT and CDR2 FYEKMQ (reference sequence). CDR3 loop: CASSLYRGVGTEAFF.

The J gene is TRBJ2-7, the V gene TRBV7-9. The CDR3 covers 14 residues. CDR1 SEHNR and CDR2 FQNEAQ come from the germline V gene (reference sequence). The CDR3 loop is CASSWTGATYEQYF.

The rearrangement uses TRBV7-9 and TRBJ2-1; checking the TCRdb D call of TRBD1 is not possible without DNA. The CDR3 is 19 amino acids. The germline V gene has CDR1 SEHNR and CDR2 FQNEAQ (reference sequence). The CDR3 region is CASSLAGTGGALQSYEQFF.

This chain links TRBV14 with TRBJ1-2; no DNA is available, so the TRBD1 call from TCRdb remains unchecked. Looked up from germline, CDR1 is SGHDN and CDR2 is FVKESK. This CDR3 comprises 15 residues. The CDR3 sequence is CASSQTGGVFYGYTF.

V gene TRBV5-6 combines with J gene TRBJ1-4; the TCRdb call, TRBD1, lacks DNA for checking. This CDR3 comprises 15 residues. CDR1 SGHDT and CDR2 YYEEEE come from the germline V gene. CDR3 in amino acids: CASRAFGTTNEKLFF.

The V call is TRBV29-1, the J call TRBJ1-2; with no DNA, the TCRdb D assignment of TRBD1 cannot be verified. The CDR3 is 11 amino acids. From germline, CDR1 is SQVTM and CDR2 ANQGSEA. The CDR3 sequence: CSVPGQGGYTF.

The chain links TRBV28 to TRBJ2-5; no DNA is available, so the TRBD2 call from TCRdb remains unchecked. This CDR3 has 17 amino acids. Germline V gene data show CDR1 as MDHEN and CDR2 as SYDVKM. CDR3 protein: CASIQAGSPASLETQYF. Using reference TRBV28 and TRBJ2-5 for the parts outside the CDR3, the full variable domain is DVKVTQSSRYLVKRTGEKVFLECVQDMDHENMFWYRQDPGLGLRLIYFSYDVKMKEKGDIPEGYSVSREKKERFSLILESASTNQTSMYLCASIQAGSPASLETQYFGPGTRLLVL.

The chain is built from TRBV2 and TRBJ2-1; TCRdb returns TRBD1, unconfirmable since there is no DNA. Germline-derived CDR1 and CDR2 are SNHLY and FYNNEI. There are 12 residues in the CDR3. The CDR3 region is CASRAPGSSQFF.

CDR3 protein: CASSLRGRGEQFF. J is TRBJ2-1 and V is TRBV27; no DNA is available, so the TRBD1 call from TCRdb remains unchecked. The V gene's germline CDR1 is MNHEY and CDR2 SMNVEV (reference sequence). The length of the CDR3 is 13 residues.

This sequence joins TRBV10-1 and TRBJ2-1; TCRdb's D gene call, TRBD2, goes unchecked for lack of DNA. Per germline, CDR1 WNHNN and CDR2 SYGVQD (reference sequence). The CDR3 is made up of 14 amino acids. CDR3: CASSPLGHYNEQFF.

V is TRBV18 and J is TRBJ2-1; TCRdb's assignment of TRBD2 cannot be checked, as there is no DNA. CDR3 length equals 21 residues. Germline values: CDR1 KGHSH, CDR2 LQKENI. CDR3 in amino acids: CASSPIVVGTSGGERFNEQFF.

V gene TRBV28 combines with J gene TRBJ1-2; TCRdb designates TRBD1, a call that cannot be tested without DNA. The CDR3 is 13 amino acids. CDR1 is MDHEN and CDR2 is SYDVKM in the germline V gene. The CDR3 loop reads CASRPEDEGGYTF.

This chain links TRBV13 with TRBJ2-3; TCRdb proposes TRBD2, but this gene call is untestable without DNA. The CDR3 extends over 19 amino acids. The germline gives CDR1 PRHDT, CDR2 FYEKMQ (reference sequence). CDR3 sequence reads: CASSLRDSITTSLTDTQYF.

The V gene is TRBV4-2, the J gene TRBJ2-2. Germline loops: CDR1 LGHNA, CDR2 YNFKEQ. The CDR3 spans 15 residues. CDR3 protein: CASSQELGNTGELFF.

V is TRBV5-1 and J is TRBJ1-2; TCRdb's assignment of TRBD1 cannot be checked, as there is no DNA. This CDR3 has 16 amino acids. Germline V lookup: CDR1 SGHRS, CDR2 YFSETQ. The CDR3 loop reads CASSDAGQDIGYGYTF.

The chain links TRBV7-6 to TRBJ2-1; TCRdb names TRBD1, which stays unverified in the absence of DNA. The germline gives CDR1 SGHVS, CDR2 FNYEAQ. The CDR3 is 17 amino acids. CDR3 in amino acids: CASSLEGQVSSYNEQFF.

This sequence joins TRBV28 and TRBJ2-7; TCRdb's D gene call, TRBD1, goes unchecked for lack of DNA. Looked up from germline, CDR1 is MDHEN and CDR2 is SYDVKM. This CDR3 spans 12 amino acids. CDR3 amino acids: CASGSGHYEQYF.

The chain couples TRBV27 to TRBJ2-2; the D call from TCRdb, TRBD1, cannot be confirmed without DNA. This CDR3 has 15 residues. The germline V gene encodes CDR1 MNHEY and CDR2 SMNVEV (reference sequence). CDR3 in amino acids: CASSLGGAFTGELFF.